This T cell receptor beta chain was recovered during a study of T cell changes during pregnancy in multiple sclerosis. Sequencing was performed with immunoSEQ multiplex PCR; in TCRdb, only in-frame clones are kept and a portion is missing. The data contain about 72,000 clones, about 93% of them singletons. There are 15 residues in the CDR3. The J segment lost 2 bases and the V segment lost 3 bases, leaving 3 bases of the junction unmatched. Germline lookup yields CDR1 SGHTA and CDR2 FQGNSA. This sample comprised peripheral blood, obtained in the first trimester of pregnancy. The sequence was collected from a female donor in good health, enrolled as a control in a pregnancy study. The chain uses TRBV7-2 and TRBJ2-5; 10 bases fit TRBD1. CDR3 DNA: TGTGCCAGCAGCTTCGACAGGGGGCATCAAGAGACCCAGTACTTC. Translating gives CASSFDRGHQETQYF.